The sequence of this TCR beta chain was determined in a study of cytomegalovirus exposure and HLA in healthy donors. This CDR3 region has 13 residues. CDR1 and CDR2 (germline): WSHSY, SAAADI. V lost 6 bases, J lost 6 bases, and 7 bases stayed unmatched. Notes on the study in general: Indistinguishable V segments such as TRBV6-2 and TRBV6-3 were excluded. There were some public TCRs occurring in many donors, but most TCR sequences were rare. Associated with cytomegalovirus, according to the listing, were around 160 TCR beta chains.

With regard to this clone: Its specificity is not known.

Both 60 Vbeta primers and 13 Jbeta primers went into the PCR. Sequencing was performed with immunoSEQ multiplex PCR; in TCRdb, only in-frame clones are kept and a portion is missing. The sample consists of 150,000 to 200,000 clones, 78% of them appearing once. The specimen sequenced was PBMCs. The sequence came from a woman aged 30 to 39 in good health and CMV-seropositive. The V gene is TRBV10-2, the J gene TRBJ1-2, with TRBD1 identical over 7 bases. In DNA form, the CDR3 reads TGCGCCAGCAGCCGGACAGGCGATCATGGCTACACCTTC. Protein product: CASSRTGDHGYTF.